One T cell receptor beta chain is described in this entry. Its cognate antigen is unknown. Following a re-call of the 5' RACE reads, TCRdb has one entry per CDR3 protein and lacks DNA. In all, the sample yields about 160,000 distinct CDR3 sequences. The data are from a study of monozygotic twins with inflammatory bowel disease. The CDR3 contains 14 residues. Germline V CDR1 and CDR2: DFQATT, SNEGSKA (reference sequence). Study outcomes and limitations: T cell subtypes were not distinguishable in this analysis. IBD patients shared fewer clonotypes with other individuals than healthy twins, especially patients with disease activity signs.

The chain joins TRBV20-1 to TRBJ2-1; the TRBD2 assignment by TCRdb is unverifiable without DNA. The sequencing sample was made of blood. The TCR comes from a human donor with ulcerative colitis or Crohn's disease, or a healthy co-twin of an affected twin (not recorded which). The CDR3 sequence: CSAVSGSAWGEQFF.